Presented here are 9 T cell receptor beta chains from one specimen sequenced in a study of T cell repertoires in cytomegalovirus infection. No antigens are known for them. TCRdb passed the reads through MiXCR, listing each CDR3 protein once. Counted here are about 900,000 distinct CDR3 sequences, roughly a third occurring once; the ten biggest clones make up around 15%. The sample in question was cultured CD8+ T cells from PBMCs, obtained from culture after CMV antigen stimulation. These receptors all stem from a human donor in good health (CMV status not recorded). Some clones in this sample may be carry-over from other donors' samples.

V usage is TRBV6-5 and J usage is TRBJ1-4, with a weak D call TRBD1 (6 bases). CDR1 and CDR2 from the germline V gene are MNHEY and SVGAGI. The CDR3 runs to 14 residues. The V end was cut by 6 bases, the J end by 9 bases, with 17 bases between. CDR3 nucleotide sequence: TGTGCCAGCAGAGTTACTGATACAGGGAAAAAACTGTTTTTT. Amino acids: CASRVTDTGKKLFF.

This clonotype was seen a single time. The junction differs from germline at one of its ends, possibly a read error. The rearrangement links TRBV4-1 to TRBJ1-4; 7 bases are shared with TRBD1. The CDR3 is 17 residues long. Germline values: CDR1 MGHRA, CDR2 YSYEKL. CDR3 DNA: TGCGCCAACAGCAAATCTCGGAGGGGGACAGTAGGTGAAAAACTGTTTTTT. It codes for CANSKSRRGTVGEKLFF.

To note about this clonotype: Relative to the germline gene, one junction end is altered; a read error may explain this. CDR3 sequence reads: CASSPYWGGANYNVQFF. The CDR3 region has the DNA TGTGCCAGCAGTCCTTACTGGGGGGGGGCAAATTACAATGTGCAGTTCTTC. This chain links TRBV7-6 with TRBJ2-1; possibly TRBD2 for D (7 bases). The CDR3 consists of 17 residues. Germline CDR1 SGHVS, CDR2 FNYEAQ.

The rearrangement links TRBV3-1 to TRBJ2-7; D may be TRBD2 (5 bases). The germline V and J ends were trimmed by 0 bases and 5 bases, with 20 bases remaining between them. Per the germline V gene, CDR1 is LGHDT and CDR2 is YNNKEL (reference sequence). The CDR3 totals 17 residues. Here the CDR3 DNA reads TGTGCCAGCAGCCAAGATCGGGGATGGGCAGGCACGCACGAGCAGTACTTC. Protein sequence: CASSQDRGWAGTHEQYF.

This clonotype was picked up many times. This chain links TRBV7-6 with TRBJ2-3, with D tentatively TRBD1 (6 bases). This CDR3 has 17 residues. Trimming took 0 bases from V and 5 from J, leaving 18 bases between them. CDR1 and CDR2 from the germline V gene are SGHVS and FNYEAQ. The CDR3 region is CASSLARDNWELDTQYF. In nucleotides, the CDR3 is TGTGCCAGCAGCTTAGCTCGGGACAACTGGGAATTAGATACGCAGTATTTT.

This clonotype has more than one count but fewer than ten. CDR3 sequence reads: CASSWSQRGTEAFF. CDR3 sequence (DNA): TGTGCCAGCAGTTGGTCACAGCGGGGCACTGAAGCTTTCTTT. The V gene is TRBV12-3 or TRBV12-4, the J gene TRBJ1-1; no clear D. V lost 4 bases, J lost 4 bases, and 13 bases lay in between. The CDR3 is 14 amino acids.

The chain carries TRBV5-4 and TRBJ2-1, with TRBD2 identical over 11 bases. CDR1 is SGHNT, CDR2 YYREEE, per germline (reference sequence). The CDR3 covers 20 residues. The ends lost 4 bases at V and 6 bases at J; junction bases unmatched: 21. The CDR3 DNA sequence: TGTGCCAGCAGCCCTCTCCCCCCAACGGGACTAGCGGTTCCGGGCAATGAGCAGTTCTTC. It codes for CASSPLPPTGLAVPGNEQFF.

This clonotype was found a few times. The CDR3 protein is CASSLGGGHTEQFF. In DNA, the CDR3 is TGTGCCAGCAGCTTAGGAGGGGGACACACCGAGCAGTTCTTC. This rearrangement joins TRBV7-6 to TRBJ2-1; possible D gene TRBD1, 6 bases. The germline V and J ends were trimmed by 1 base and 10 bases, with 14 bases remaining between them. The CDR3 has 14 residues. Looked up from germline, CDR1 is SGHVS and CDR2 is FNYEAQ.

The chain combines TRBV7-9 with TRBJ2-3, with 7 bases matching TRBD2. After removal of 4 bases from V and 4 bases from J, the junction contained 11 bases not matched to a gene. Per germline, CDR1 SEHNR and CDR2 FQNEAQ (reference sequence). The CDR3 length is 16 residues. This CDR3 reads CASSSLRLASPDTQYF. Here the CDR3 DNA reads TGTGCCAGCAGCTCTCTTCGACTAGCTTCCCCAGATACGCAGTATTTT.